The rows below give T cell receptor beta chains drawn from one sample of a study of identical twins. TCRdb ran MiXCR on the 5' RACE reads and lists one entry per CDR3 protein. Of around 450,000 distinct CDR3 sequences listed, 12% to 15% are singletons. Another study also made use of these data, one on yellow fever vaccine responses in identical twins.

Sequenced sample: CD4+ T cells sorted from blood. The receptors were sampled from a woman between 18 and 29 years old in good health. Each CDR3 is given with its conserved first and last residue. A D gene is named only where the DNA matches it firmly. Some rows mark clone size as missing; the rest say once, few, many or name a class of expanded clone.

CDR3nt,CDR3aa,j_gene,v_gene,abundance,d_gene
TGTGCCAGCAGCCGGGGGGGGAACACTGAAGCTTTCTTT,CASSRGGNTEAFF,TRBJ1-1,TRBV6-1,many,.
TGTGCCAGCAGTGCCGGACAGGGAGTGACCCAGTACTTC,CASSAGQGVTQYF,TRBJ2-5,TRBV6-2/TRBV6-3,few,TRBD1
TGTGCCAGCAGCCGTCTATTCAGGGGAAATGAGCAGTTCTTC,CASSRLFRGNEQFF,TRBJ2-1,TRBV28,.,.
TGTGCCAGCAGTTTACAGGGCCGGGGGCCCCAGCATTTT,CASSLQGRGPQHF,TRBJ1-5,TRBV7-2,few,.
TGTGCCAGCAGTTTCCTCGGACAGGTTCGGGAGACCCAGTACTTC,CASSFLGQVRETQYF,TRBJ2-5,TRBV28,.,TRBD1
TGTGCCACCAGTGACTCAAGGACAGGCCCAATTCAGAGTCCGCAGTATTTT,CATSDSRTGPIQSPQYF,TRBJ2-3,TRBV24-1,.,TRBD1
TGCGCCAGCAGTGAGGGACTAGCGGGAGATCGACAAGAGACCCAGTACTTC,CASSEGLAGDRQETQYF,TRBJ2-5,TRBV10-1,many,TRBD2
TGTGCCAGCTCACCACCTTCCGCCTCCTACGAGCAGTACTTC,CASSPPSASYEQYF,TRBJ2-7,TRBV18,few,.
TGTGCCAGCAGAATTGAGGACCTCACTGAAGCTTTCTTT,CASRIEDLTEAFF,TRBJ1-1,TRBV11-1,few,.
TGTGCCAGCTTACCGTGGGACAGGGCATACAATGAGCAGTTCTTC,CASLPWDRAYNEQFF,TRBJ2-1,TRBV18,.,TRBD1
TGTGCCATCAGCCCTAGCGGGGGGGCAGGTGAGCAGTTCTTC,CAISPSGGAGEQFF,TRBJ2-1,TRBV10-3,.,TRBD2
TGTGCCAGCAGAGTTACTAGCGGGAGGACAGATACGCAGTATTTT,CASRVTSGRTDTQYF,TRBJ2-3,TRBV7-2,many,TRBD2
TGTGCCAGCAAGTCTGGGCAGTCCTACGAGCAGTACTTC,CASKSGQSYEQYF,TRBJ2-7,TRBV27,.,.